A selection of T cell receptor beta chains follows, all from one sample in a study of a mutant IDH1 vaccine in newly diagnosed glioma. These receptors' targets are unknown. TCRdb's table, derived via immunoSEQ multiplex PCR, lists solely in-frame clones and lacks some. The repertoire includes about 44,000 clones, under 95% of them detected once, and over 3.5% sits in the top ten. Specimen: PBMCs, collected from a glioma patient whose treatment included an IDH1 peptide vaccine. These receptors all stem from a man aged 45-65 years with glioma. CDR3s include the opening cysteine and the closing phenylalanine or tryptophan. The D gene is left open where the match is weak. Expanded clones are given a class, and other clones once, few, many or no size at all.

size: NA
D: NA
V: TRBV27
J: TRBJ2-6
CDR3: CASSFLNSGANVLTF
DNA: TGTGCCAGCAGTTTCTTAAACTCTGGGGCCAACGTCCTGACTTTC

size: NA
D: NA
V: TRBV7-2
J: TRBJ2-2
CDR3: CASSFSSLSGELFF
DNA: TGTGCCAGCAGCTTTTCTAGCTTATCCGGGGAGCTGTTTTTT

size: NA
D: NA
V: TRBV4-1
J: TRBJ1-5
CDR3: CASSQQYSYSNQPQHF
DNA: TGCGCCAGCAGCCAGCAGTATTCCTATAGCAATCAGCCCCAGCATTTT

size: NA
D: TRBD2
V: TRBV4-1
J: TRBJ2-1
CDR3: CASSQDRLAGVSYNEQFF
DNA: TGCGCCAGCAGCCAAGATCGGCTAGCGGGGGTCTCCTACAATGAGCAGTTCTTC

size: NA
D: NA
V: TRBV27
J: TRBJ2-7
CDR3: CASSFSAAYEQYF
DNA: TGTGCCAGCAGTTTCTCCGCGGCCTACGAGCAGTACTTC

size: NA
D: NA
V: TRBV5-1
J: TRBJ2-6
CDR3: CASSQTQGLPGANVLTF
DNA: TGCGCCAGCAGCCAGACACAGGGTCTGCCTGGGGCCAACGTCCTGACTTTC

size: once
D: NA
V: TRBV4-2
J: TRBJ1-1
CDR3: CASSQTRLEGGTEAFF
DNA: TGTGCCAGCAGCCAAACGAGACTTGAGGGGGGCACTGAAGCTTTCTTT

size: NA
D: TRBD2
V: TRBV29-1
J: TRBJ2-1
CDR3: CSVEGREGVDNEQFF
DNA: TGCAGCGTTGAAGGCCGGGAGGGGGTGGACAATGAGCAGTTCTTC

size: NA
D: TRBD2
V: TRBV29-1
J: TRBJ2-1
CDR3: CSVGASGDSYNEQFF
DNA: TGCAGCGTTGGGGCTAGCGGGGACTCCTACAATGAGCAGTTCTTC

size: NA
D: NA
V: TRBV7-6
J: TRBJ2-3
CDR3: CASSLRPTADTQYF
DNA: TGTGCCAGCAGCTTAAGGCCAACCGCAGATACGCAGTATTTT

size: few
D: NA
V: TRBV30
J: TRBJ2-1
CDR3: CAWGGPSPYNEQFF
DNA: TGTGCCTGGGGTGGACCATCACCCTACAATGAGCAGTTCTTC

size: NA
D: NA
V: TRBV4-3
J: TRBJ2-7
CDR3: CASSQGSGGTSFDEQYF
DNA: TGCGCCAGCAGCCAAGGAAGCGGCGGGACGAGTTTCGACGAGCAGTACTTC

size: NA
D: NA
V: TRBV5-4
J: TRBJ1-2
CDR3: CASSLWGAGGYTF
DNA: TGTGCCAGCAGCTTATGGGGGGCAGGTGGCTACACCTTC

size: NA
D: NA
V: TRBV4-3
J: TRBJ2-5
CDR3: CASSQHYLGETQYF
DNA: TGCGCCAGCAGCCAGCACTACTTGGGAGAGACCCAGTACTTC

size: once
D: NA
V: TRBV5-6
J: TRBJ1-4
CDR3: CASSFQTYSSEKLFF
DNA: TGTGCCAGCAGCTTCCAGACTTATTCGAGCGAAAAACTGTTTTTT

size: NA
D: NA
V: TRBV6-5
J: TRBJ1-1
CDR3: CASSYGWTVNTEAFF
DNA: TGTGCCAGCAGTTACGGGTGGACAGTCAACACTGAAGCTTTCTTT

size: once
D: NA
V: TRBV19
J: TRBJ1-5
CDR3: CASSIKGGTSNQPQHF
DNA: TGTGCCAGTAGTATAAAAGGGGGAACGAGCAATCAGCCCCAGCATTTT

size: NA
D: NA
V: TRBV7-2
J: TRBJ2-7
CDR3: CASSLAGGWGGEQYF
DNA: TGTGCCAGCAGCTTAGCGGGGGGTTGGGGTGGCGAGCAGTACTTC

size: NA
D: NA
V: TRBV28
J: TRBJ1-1
CDR3: CASSPPTGMNTEAFF
DNA: TGTGCCAGCAGTCCTCCGACAGGAATGAACACTGAAGCTTTCTTT

size: NA
D: NA
V: TRBV19
J: TRBJ1-5
CDR3: CASSIRGESNQPQHF
DNA: TGTGCCAGTAGTATTCGGGGGGAAAGCAATCAGCCCCAGCATTTT

size: NA
D: NA
V: TRBV19
J: TRBJ1-5
CDR3: CASSIYRRDNQPQHF
DNA: TGTGCCAGTAGTATTTATCGGCGGGACAATCAGCCCCAGCATTTT

size: NA
D: TRBD2
V: TRBV4-3
J: TRBJ2-2
CDR3: CASSRRRGSGGSNYISEVFF
DNA: TGCGCCAGCAGCCGACGTAGGGGTAGCGGGGGGTCAAACTACATATCGGAGGTGTTTTTT

size: NA
D: TRBD1
V: TRBV19
J: TRBJ1-5
CDR3: CASSIRRGTGRPQHF
DNA: TGTGCCAGTAGTATTCGCCGAGGGACAGGGAGGCCCCAGCATTTT

size: NA
D: NA
V: TRBV7-9
J: TRBJ2-6
CDR3: CASSSGRDSGANVLTF
DNA: TGTGCCAGCAGCTCGGGTCGGGACTCTGGGGCCAACGTCCTGACTTTC

size: NA
D: TRBD1
V: TRBV30
J: TRBJ2-7
CDR3: CAWSRFGTGGYEQYF
DNA: TGTGCCTGGAGTAGGTTCGGGACAGGGGGCTACGAGCAGTACTTC

size: NA
D: NA
V: TRBV6-5
J: TRBJ2-2
CDR3: CASSYSSRDTGELFF
DNA: TGTGCCAGCAGTTACTCGAGCAGGGACACCGGGGAGCTGTTTTTT

size: NA
D: TRBD1
V: TRBV5-1
J: TRBJ1-2
CDR3: CASSLEGSGGKGYTF
DNA: TGCGCCAGCAGCTTGGAAGGATCAGGGGGCAAGGGCTACACCTTC

size: few
D: TRBD1
V: TRBV5-5
J: TRBJ2-7
CDR3: CASSKQGGSYEQYF
DNA: TGTGCCAGCAGCAAACAGGGGGGCTCCTACGAGCAGTACTTC

size: few
D: TRBD2
V: TRBV6-1
J: TRBJ2-3
CDR3: CASSEGAGVTDTQYF
DNA: TGTGCCAGCAGTGAAGGAGCGGGAGTCACAGATACGCAGTATTTT

size: once
D: NA
V: TRBV20-1
J: TRBJ1-3
CDR3: CSASRANTIYF
DNA: TGCAGTGCTAGCAGGGCGAACACCATATATTTT

size: NA
D: TRBD1
V: TRBV5-1
J: TRBJ1-3
CDR3: CASSVTGSGNTIYF
DNA: TGCGCCAGCAGCGTGACAGGGTCTGGAAACACCATATATTTT

size: NA
D: TRBD2
V: TRBV4-1
J: TRBJ2-5
CDR3: CASSQGAGARGETQYF
DNA: TGCGCCAGCAGCCAAGGGGCGGGAGCGAGGGGAGAGACCCAGTACTTC

size: once
D: NA
V: TRBV4-3
J: TRBJ2-6
CDR3: CASSGPKGVTKSGHVLTF
DNA: TGCGCCAGCAGCGGTCCGAAAGGAGTCACAAAGTCGGGCCACGTCCTGACTTTC

size: NA
D: NA
V: TRBV6-6
J: TRBJ2-5
CDR3: CASSLQGVSFKETQYF
DNA: TGTGCCAGCAGCTTACAGGGAGTGTCGTTTAAGGAGACCCAGTACTTC

size: NA
D: NA
V: TRBV4-2
J: TRBJ2-2
CDR3: CASSFKGAGELFF
DNA: TGTGCCAGCAGCTTTAAGGGGGCCGGGGAGCTGTTTTTT